One sample yielded the 32 T cell receptor beta chains listed below, sequenced in a study of human T cells and chemical hapten exposure. Time point reported: patch test 2, 6 weeks after DPC sensitization. Treatment in this sample: therapeutic diphenylcyclopropenone sensitization with weekly scalp DPC. TCRdb independently ran MiXCR on the RACE reads; one entry per CDR3 protein. The profile shows about 96,000 distinct CDR3 sequences, 9.3% of them singletons. The input for sequencing was whole blood, taken in connection with sensitization to the hapten diphenylcyclopropenone (DPC). The receptors were gathered from a woman in her 40s with alopecia areata. Some clones in this sample may be carry-over from other donors' samples.

This clonotype has a count of ten or more. The J gene is TRBJ2-5, the V gene TRBV28, with D hard to call. Germline V gives CDR1 MDHEN, CDR2 SYDVKM. There are 14 residues in the CDR3. V was clipped by 1 base and J by 1 base, with 7 bases between them. The CDR3 loop reads CASSLSQGQETQYF. Here the CDR3 DNA reads TGTGCCAGCAGTTTATCGCAAGGCCAAGAGACCCAGTACTTC.

This clonotype was recorded many times. The J gene is TRBJ2-7, the V gene TRBV27, with 9 bases aligning to TRBD1. V was pared by 9 bases and J by 5 bases, with 2 bases of the junction left unmatched. This CDR3 has 11 residues. In germline, CDR1 is MNHEY, CDR2 SMNVEV (reference sequence). The CDR3 spells CASGQGNEQYF. The CDR3 DNA is TGTGCCAGTGGACAGGGGAACGAGCAGTACTTC.

The sample holds a few counts of this clonotype. The rearrangement uses TRBV4-2 and TRBJ2-3; 7 nucleotides match TRBD2. CDR3 length equals 17 residues. V shed 0 bases, J shed 0 bases, and the junction held 6 bases outside the gene matches. Germline values: CDR1 LGHNA, CDR2 YNFKEQ. In nucleotides, the CDR3 is TGTGCCAGCAGCCAAGATGGGCGGGAGAGTAGCACAGATACGCAGTATTTT. Its translation: CASSQDGRESSTDTQYF.

This chain connects TRBV18 to TRBJ2-7; D unclear. The CDR3 length is 13 residues. Between the trimmed V and J ends, which lost 2 bases and 4 bases, there was a span of 9 bases. The germline V gene has CDR1 KGHSH and CDR2 LQKENI. The CDR3 loop is CASSPGPPYEQYF. In DNA, the CDR3 is TGTGCCAGCTCACCAGGACCCCCGTACGAGCAGTACTTC.

This clonotype was detected a few times. The chain links TRBV2 to TRBJ2-4, with 9 bases lining up with TRBD2. The V gene end was trimmed by 6 bases and the J gene end by 2 bases; junction bases not matched to a gene: 5. There are 15 residues in the CDR3. Germline V gives CDR1 SNHLY, CDR2 FYNNEI. The CDR3 reads CASSPGTSSKNIQYF. The CDR3, as DNA: TGTGCCAGCAGCCCCGGGACTAGCTCCAAAAACATTCAGTACTTC.

The genes are TRBV7-9 and TRBJ2-3; D not resolved. Trimming stripped 1 base from V and 0 bases from J, with 8 bases between. Germline assignment: CDR1 SEHNR and CDR2 FQNEAQ (reference sequence). This CDR3 contains 15 residues. CDR3 amino acids: CASSLERASTDTQYF. The CDR3 region has the DNA TGTGCCAGCAGCTTAGAACGGGCTAGCACAGATACGCAGTATTTT.

This clonotype was recorded a few times. The chain couples TRBV30 to TRBJ2-7; D unclear. The CDR3 spans 14 residues. The germline V and J ends were trimmed by 2 bases and 3 bases, with 14 bases remaining between them. The germline CDR1 and CDR2 sequences are GTSNPN and SVGIG (reference sequence). CDR3 amino acids: CAWSPRFFIYEQYF. DNA of the CDR3: TGTGCCTGGAGTCCGAGGTTTTTTATCTACGAGCAGTACTTC.

There are a few counts of this clonotype. The rearrangement uses TRBV7-9 and TRBJ1-1; D remains ambiguous. Germline loops: CDR1 SEHNR, CDR2 FQNEAQ (reference sequence). The CDR3 is 11 residues long. Trimming removed 2 bases at V and 7 bases at J, with 5 bases between. The chain's CDR3 is CASSLPDEAFF. In DNA, the CDR3 is TGTGCCAGCAGCTTACCGGATGAAGCTTTCTTT.

This clonotype turned up a few times. The chain has TRBV7-3 and TRBJ2-3; D is undetermined. The CDR3 runs 19 residues. V lost 2 bases to trimming and J lost 3 bases, with 24 bases between them. The germline gives CDR1 SGHTA, CDR2 FQGTGA. For the CDR3, the DNA is TGTGCCAGCAGCTTAGGGGATCGGTTTCTACCACTGGAGACAGATACGCAGTATTTT. Translating it yields CASSLGDRFLPLETDTQYF. Full variable domain (rest looked up from reference TRBV7-3 and TRBJ2-3): GAGVSQTPSNKVTEKGKYVELRCDPISGHTALYWYRQSLGQGPEFLIYFQGTGAADDSGLPNDRFFAVRPEGSVSTLKIQRTERGDSAVYLCASSLGDRFLPLETDTQYFGPGTRLTVL.

The V gene is TRBV28, the J gene TRBJ2-7, with no clear D. The germline CDR1 and CDR2 sequences are MDHEN and SYDVKM. The V end lost 3 bases, the J end lost 3 bases, and 6 bases lay between the germline ends. This CDR3 has 12 residues. DNA of the CDR3: TGTGCCAGCAGTTTTGGCATCTACGAGCAGTACTTC. This codes for CASSFGIYEQYF.

This clonotype appeared many times. The chain recombines TRBV27 with TRBJ1-4, with a tentative D call TRBD1 (5 bases). CDR3 length: 15 residues. In germline, CDR1 is MNHEY, CDR2 SMNVEV (reference sequence). Trimming shortened V by 5 bases and J by 8 bases, and 18 bases separated the two germline ends. DNA for the CDR3: TGTGCCAGCAGTCCAGGGACTCCTACGGAGGAAAAACTGTTTTTT. It is translated as CASSPGTPTEEKLFF. The full variable domain, its missing parts supplied by reference TRBV27 and TRBJ1-4, is EAQVTQNPRYLITVTGKKLTVTCSQNMNHEYMSWYRQDPGLGLRQIYYSMNVEVTDKGDVPEGYKVSRKEKRNFPLILESPSPNQTSLYFCASSPGTPTEEKLFFGSGTQLSVL.

Ten or more counts support this clonotype. The V and J genes are TRBV7-2 and TRBJ1-5, with no clear D. Trimming took 3 bases from V and 1 from J, leaving 4 bases between them. Germline CDR1 and CDR2: SGHTA and FQGNSA. This CDR3 is built from 13 residues. The CDR3 protein is CASSFQSNQPQHF. The DNA of the CDR3 is TGTGCCAGCAGCTTTCAAAGCAATCAGCCCCAGCATTTT.

This clonotype was counted at least ten times. This chain uses TRBV28 with TRBJ1-1; perhaps TRBD1 as D (5 bases). V was clipped by 7 bases and J by 1 base, with 16 bases between them. CDR1 is MDHEN, CDR2 SYDVKM, per germline. The CDR3 runs to 15 residues. The CDR3 nucleotides are TGTGCCAGCACTCACGGGGGGAAAAAGAACACTGAAGCTTTCTTT. Encoded protein: CASTHGGKKNTEAFF.

The chain uses TRBV4-2 and TRBJ1-4; TRBD1 agrees at 7 bases. Losses at the gene ends were 0 bases for V and 8 bases for J; bases not matched to a gene: 6. The CDR3 runs to 15 residues. Germline values: CDR1 LGHNA, CDR2 YNFKEQ. CDR3 in DNA: TGTGCCAGCAGCCAAGAGGGGCAAGGGGGCGAAAAACTGTTTTTT. As protein: CASSQEGQGGEKLFF.

Ten or more counts support this clonotype. This sequence joins TRBV13 and TRBJ2-3, with 8 bases aligning to TRBD2. Unmatched junction bases numbered 13, after V lost 5 bases and J lost 6 bases. Per germline, CDR1 PRHDT and CDR2 FYEKMQ (reference sequence). This CDR3 spans 16 amino acids. CDR3 sequence reads: CASSRVKGSGMDTQYF. CDR3 DNA sequence: TGTGCCAGCAGCCGCGTCAAGGGTAGCGGGATGGATACGCAGTATTTT.

This clonotype has just a few counts. The chain joins TRBV5-1 to TRBJ2-1, with D perhaps TRBD1 (6 bases). Looked up from germline, CDR1 is SGHRS and CDR2 is YFSETQ. The CDR3 loop spans 13 amino acids. Deletions cut 0 bases from V and 8 bases from J, with 9 bases between. CDR3 amino acids: CASSLGQGYEQFF. CDR3 bases: TGCGCCAGCAGCTTGGGCCAGGGGTATGAGCAGTTCTTC.

The gene calls are TRBV7-8 and TRBJ2-5; 7 bases fit TRBD1. CDR1 SGHVS and CDR2 FQNEAQ come from the germline V gene. This CDR3 is 15 amino acids long. Trimming cost V 2 bases and J 2 bases; bases outside gene matches: 5. The CDR3 loop reads CASSLIGTDQETQYF. DNA of the CDR3: TGTGCCAGCAGCTTAATTGGGACAGATCAAGAGACCCAGTACTTC.

The gene calls are TRBV28 and TRBJ1-1, with 7 bases that match TRBD1. The CDR3 has 13 amino acids. Trimming at V came to 6 bases and at J to 3 bases, leaving 4 bases not matched to a gene. In germline, CDR1 is MDHEN, CDR2 SYDVKM. The CDR3 reads CASSTGVYTEAFF. DNA of the CDR3: TGTGCCAGCAGCACAGGGGTCTACACTGAAGCTTTCTTT.

The chain employs TRBV10-3 and TRBJ1-1; the D is unclear. Trimming removed 6 bases from V and 0 bases from J, with 5 bases in between. The germline V gene encodes CDR1 ENHRY and CDR2 SYGVKD. There are 12 residues in the CDR3. Written as DNA, the CDR3 is TGTGCCATCAGGGGCATGAACACTGAAGCTTTCTTT. It translates to CAIRGMNTEAFF.

This clonotype was counted only a few times. The V and J genes are TRBV20-1 and TRBJ2-5; 11 bases line up with TRBD2. Trimming removed 3 bases from V and 4 bases from J; junction bases left unmatched: 4. This CDR3 has 14 residues. The germline V gene has CDR1 DFQATT and CDR2 SNEGSKA (reference sequence). CDR3 bases: TGCAGTGCTAGCGGGCTAGCGGGAGGAGAGACCCAGTACTTC. This encodes CSASGLAGGETQYF.

The V and J genes are TRBV12-3 or TRBV12-4 and TRBJ2-1, with unresolved D. This CDR3 has 11 residues. V was shortened by 5 bases and J by 4 bases, with 3 bases between the two germline ends. The CDR3 nucleotides read TGTGCCAGCAGTGTATACAATGAGCAGTTCTTC. It encodes CASSVYNEQFF.

In this sample, this clonotype turned up a few times. The chain carries TRBV12-3 or TRBV12-4 and TRBJ2-1; a possible D gene is TRBD2 (6 bases). There are 15 residues in the CDR3. Trimming removed 1 base at V and 6 bases at J, with 13 bases between. CDR3 DNA: TGTGCCAGCAGTTTAGTCGGGAGCCACGGCAATGAGCAGTTCTTC. It translates to CASSLVGSHGNEQFF.

The rearrangement uses TRBV28 and TRBJ2-2, with unresolved D. CDR1 is MDHEN, CDR2 SYDVKM, per germline. The germline V and J ends were trimmed by 5 bases and 5 bases, with 6 bases remaining between them. The CDR3 length is 12 residues. The CDR3 nucleotides read TGTGCCAGCAGTCCTATTACCGGGGAGCTGTTTTTT. Its protein product is CASSPITGELFF. Drawing the rest from reference TRBV28 and TRBJ2-2, the complete variable domain is DVKVTQSSRYLVKRTGEKVFLECVQDMDHENMFWYRQDPGLGLRLIYFSYDVKMKEKGDIPEGYSVSREKKERFSLILESASTNQTSMYLCASSPITGELFFGEGSRLTVL.

There are many counts of this clonotype. V and J are TRBV29-1 and TRBJ1-1; 7 bases fit TRBD1. The ends lost 4 bases at V and 3 bases at J; junction bases unmatched: 8. The CDR3 has 14 amino acids. Per germline, CDR1 SQVTM and CDR2 ANQGSEA. In nucleotides, the CDR3 is TGCAGCGTTGCCCGTTTGGGACAGTACACTGAAGCTTTCTTT. This encodes CSVARLGQYTEAFF.

This clonotype was counted many times. The V and J genes are TRBV20-1 and TRBJ2-5, with TRBD1 matching over 10 bases. The V gene end was trimmed by 8 bases and the J gene end by 3 bases; junction bases not matched to a gene: 3. The germline V gene has CDR1 DFQATT and CDR2 SNEGSKA (reference sequence). The CDR3 runs 12 residues. The CDR3 is CSWDRGEETQYF. As DNA, the CDR3 is TGCAGTTGGGACAGGGGAGAAGAGACCCAGTACTTC.

The V and J genes are TRBV5-1 and TRBJ2-3; TRBD1 aligns across 7 bases. Germline V gives CDR1 SGHRS, CDR2 YFSETQ. V lost 4 bases and J lost 0; bases outside the gene matches: 5. This CDR3 is built from 15 residues. In DNA form, the CDR3 reads TGCGCCAGCAGCATGGGACAGACTAGCACAGATACGCAGTATTTT. This codes for CASSMGQTSTDTQYF. Based on the CDR3 plus reference TRBV5-1 and TRBJ2-3, the full variable domain is KAGVTQTPRYLIKTRGQQVTLSCSPISGHRSVSWYQQTPGQGLQFLFEYFSETQRNKGNFPGRFSGRQFSNSRSEMNVSTLELGDSALYLCASSMGQTSTDTQYFGPGTRLTVL.

This clonotype was seen repeatedly, ten times or more. The rearrangement uses TRBV10-3 and TRBJ1-2; D not resolved. Germline V CDR1 and CDR2: ENHRY, SYGVKD. V was cut by 2 bases and J by 3 bases, with 13 bases left in between. The CDR3 is 15 amino acids. This CDR3 reads CAISEPRTGDYGYTF. The CDR3 DNA sequence: TGTGCCATCAGTGAGCCCCGGACCGGCGACTATGGCTACACCTTC.

The chain couples TRBV4-3 to TRBJ2-3; unclear D gene. Looked up from germline, CDR1 is LGHNA and CDR2 is YSLEER. This CDR3 comprises 15 residues. The V gene lost 0 bases and the J gene lost 2 bases, with 9 bases spanning the gap. CDR3 in DNA: TGCGCCAGCAGCCAAGAACCGAGGTCCACAGATACGCAGTATTTT. Amino acids: CASSQEPRSTDTQYF.

The chain combines TRBV20-1 with TRBJ2-7; tentative D call: TRBD1 (6 bases). This CDR3 has 12 amino acids. Germline V gives CDR1 DFQATT, CDR2 SNEGSKA (reference sequence). The V end lost 3 bases, the J end lost 5 bases, and 11 bases lay between the germline ends. The CDR3 reads CSARDSIHEQYF. In DNA form, the CDR3 reads TGCAGTGCTAGGGACAGTATCCACGAGCAGTACTTC.

This clonotype appeared a few times. V is TRBV5-6 and J is TRBJ2-1; D is ambiguous. V was shortened by 0 bases and J by 5 bases, with 9 bases between the two germline ends. Germline CDR1 reads SGHDT; CDR2 reads YYEEEE. The CDR3 totals 14 residues. CDR3 DNA: TGTGCCAGCAGCTTGGTGGGAAGCCACAATGAGCAGTTCTTC. Its translation is CASSLVGSHNEQFF.

J is TRBJ2-1 and V is TRBV28; D uncertain. Germline CDR1 reads MDHEN; CDR2 reads SYDVKM. V was trimmed by 6 bases and J by 7 bases, leaving 7 bases between them. The CDR3 sequence is 11 residues long. The chain's CDR3 is CASRLGNEQFF. As DNA, the CDR3 is TGTGCCAGCAGATTAGGGAATGAGCAGTTCTTC.

This clonotype has a count of ten or more. V usage is TRBV20-1 and J usage is TRBJ2-3; the match to TRBD2 covers 7 bases. This CDR3 contains 16 residues. V trimming: 6 bases; J trimming: 4 bases; junction bases outside the gene matches: 16. The germline V gene has CDR1 DFQATT and CDR2 SNEGSKA (reference sequence). CDR3 amino acids: CSALPPVRGRADTQYF. The CDR3 DNA sequence: TGCAGTGCCCTCCCGCCTGTGCGCGGGAGAGCAGATACGCAGTATTTT.